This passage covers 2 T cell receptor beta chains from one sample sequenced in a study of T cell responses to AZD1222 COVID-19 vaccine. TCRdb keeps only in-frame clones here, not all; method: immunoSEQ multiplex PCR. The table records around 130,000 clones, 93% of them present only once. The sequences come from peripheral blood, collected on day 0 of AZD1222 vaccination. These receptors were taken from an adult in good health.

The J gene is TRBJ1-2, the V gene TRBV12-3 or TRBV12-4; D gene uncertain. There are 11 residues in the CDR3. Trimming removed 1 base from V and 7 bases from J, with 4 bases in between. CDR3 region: CASSLGVGYTF. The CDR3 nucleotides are TGTGCCAGCAGTTTAGGGGTTGGCTACACCTTC.

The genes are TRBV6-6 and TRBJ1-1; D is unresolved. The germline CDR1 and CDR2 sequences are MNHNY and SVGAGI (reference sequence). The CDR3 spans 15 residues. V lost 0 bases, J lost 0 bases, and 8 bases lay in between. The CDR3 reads CASSYSRQVNTEAFF. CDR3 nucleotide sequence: TGTGCCAGCAGTTACTCTAGGCAGGTGAACACTGAAGCTTTCTTT.